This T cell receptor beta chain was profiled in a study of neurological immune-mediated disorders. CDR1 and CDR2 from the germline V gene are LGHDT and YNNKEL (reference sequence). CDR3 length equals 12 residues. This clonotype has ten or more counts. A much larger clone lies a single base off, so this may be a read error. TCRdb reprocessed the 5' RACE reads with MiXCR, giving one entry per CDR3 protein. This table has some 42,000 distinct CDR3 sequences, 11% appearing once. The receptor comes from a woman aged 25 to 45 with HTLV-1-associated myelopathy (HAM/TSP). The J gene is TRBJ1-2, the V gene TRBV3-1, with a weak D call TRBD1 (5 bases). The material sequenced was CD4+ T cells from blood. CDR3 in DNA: TGTGCCAACAGCCAGGGAGGGTATGGCTACACCTTC. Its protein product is CANSQGGYGYTF.